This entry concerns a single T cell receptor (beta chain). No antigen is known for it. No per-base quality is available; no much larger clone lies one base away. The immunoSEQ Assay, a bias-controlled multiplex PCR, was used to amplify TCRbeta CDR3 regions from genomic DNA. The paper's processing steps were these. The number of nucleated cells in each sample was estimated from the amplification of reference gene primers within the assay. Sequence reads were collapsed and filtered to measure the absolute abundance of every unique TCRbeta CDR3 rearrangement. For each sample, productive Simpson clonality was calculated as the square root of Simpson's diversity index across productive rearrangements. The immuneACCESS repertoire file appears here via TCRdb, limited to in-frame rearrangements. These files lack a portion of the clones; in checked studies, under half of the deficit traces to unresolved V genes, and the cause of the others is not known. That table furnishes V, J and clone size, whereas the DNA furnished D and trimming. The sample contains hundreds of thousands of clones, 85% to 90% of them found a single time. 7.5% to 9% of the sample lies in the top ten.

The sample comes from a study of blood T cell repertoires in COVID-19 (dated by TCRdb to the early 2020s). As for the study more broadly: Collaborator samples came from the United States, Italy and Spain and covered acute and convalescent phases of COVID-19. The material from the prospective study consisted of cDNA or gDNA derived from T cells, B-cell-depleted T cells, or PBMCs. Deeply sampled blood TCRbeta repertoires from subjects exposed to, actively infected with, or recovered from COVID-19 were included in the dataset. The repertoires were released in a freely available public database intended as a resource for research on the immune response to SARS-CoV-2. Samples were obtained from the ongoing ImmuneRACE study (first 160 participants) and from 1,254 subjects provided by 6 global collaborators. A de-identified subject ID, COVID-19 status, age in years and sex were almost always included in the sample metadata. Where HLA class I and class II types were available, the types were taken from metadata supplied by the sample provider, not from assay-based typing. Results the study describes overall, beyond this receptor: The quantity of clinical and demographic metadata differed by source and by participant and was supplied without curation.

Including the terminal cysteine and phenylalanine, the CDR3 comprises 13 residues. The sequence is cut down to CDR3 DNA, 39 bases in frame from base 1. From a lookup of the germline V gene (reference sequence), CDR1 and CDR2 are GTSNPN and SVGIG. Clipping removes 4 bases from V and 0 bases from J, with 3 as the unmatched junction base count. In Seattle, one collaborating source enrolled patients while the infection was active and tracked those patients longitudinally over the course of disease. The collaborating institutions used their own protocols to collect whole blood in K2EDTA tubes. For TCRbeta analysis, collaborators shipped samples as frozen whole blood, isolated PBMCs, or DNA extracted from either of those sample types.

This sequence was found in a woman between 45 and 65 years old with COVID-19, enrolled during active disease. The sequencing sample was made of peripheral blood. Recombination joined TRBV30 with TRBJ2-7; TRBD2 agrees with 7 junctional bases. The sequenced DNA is TGTGCCTGGATGCGGGGGAACTCCTACGAGCAGTACTTC. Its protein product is CAWMRGNSYEQYF.